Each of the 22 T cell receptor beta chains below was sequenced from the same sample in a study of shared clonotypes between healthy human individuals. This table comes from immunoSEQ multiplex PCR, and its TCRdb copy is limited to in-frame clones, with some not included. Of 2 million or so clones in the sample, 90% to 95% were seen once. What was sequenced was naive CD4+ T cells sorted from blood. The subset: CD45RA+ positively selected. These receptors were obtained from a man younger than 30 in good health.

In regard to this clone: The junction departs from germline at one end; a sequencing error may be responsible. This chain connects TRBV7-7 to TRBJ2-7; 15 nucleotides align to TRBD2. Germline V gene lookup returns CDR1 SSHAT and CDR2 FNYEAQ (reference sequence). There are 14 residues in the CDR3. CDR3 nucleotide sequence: TGTGCTAGCAGCCAGGGACTAGCGGGAGGCGAGCAGTACTTC. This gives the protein CASSQGLAGGEQYF.

In nucleotides, the CDR3 is TGCGCCAGCAGTCTTCGGGACAGGGTCTATGGCTACACCTTC. The encoded protein is CASSLRDRVYGYTF. This chain links TRBV23-1 with TRBJ1-2, with 9 bases that match TRBD1. TRBV23-1 is designated an ORF whose function remains uncertain. The ends lost 4 bases at V and 4 bases at J; junction bases unmatched: 4. This CDR3 region has 14 residues.

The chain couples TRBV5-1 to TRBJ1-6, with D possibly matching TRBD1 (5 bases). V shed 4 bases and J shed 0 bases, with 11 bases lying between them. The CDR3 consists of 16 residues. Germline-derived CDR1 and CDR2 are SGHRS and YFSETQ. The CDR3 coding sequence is TGCGCCAGCAGCGAAGGGACCACCTCCTATAATTCACCCCTCCACTTT. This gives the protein CASSEGTTSYNSPLHF. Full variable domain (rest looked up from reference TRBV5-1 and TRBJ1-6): KAGVTQTPRYLIKTRGQQVTLSCSPISGHRSVSWYQQTPGQGLQFLFEYFSETQRNKGNFPGRFSGRQFSNSRSEMNVSTLELGDSALYLCASSEGTTSYNSPLHFGNGTRLTVT.

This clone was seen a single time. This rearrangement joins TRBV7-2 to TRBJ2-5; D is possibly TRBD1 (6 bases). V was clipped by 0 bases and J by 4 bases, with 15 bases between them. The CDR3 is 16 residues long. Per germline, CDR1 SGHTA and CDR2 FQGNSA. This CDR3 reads CASSLAPLLGGETQYF. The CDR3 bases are TGTGCCAGCAGCTTAGCGCCTCTACTAGGGGGAGAGACCCAGTACTTC.

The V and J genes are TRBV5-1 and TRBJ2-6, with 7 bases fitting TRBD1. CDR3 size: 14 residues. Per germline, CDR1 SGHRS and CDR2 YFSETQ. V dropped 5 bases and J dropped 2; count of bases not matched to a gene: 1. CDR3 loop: CASSDRAGANVLTF. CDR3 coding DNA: TGCGCCAGCAGTGACAGGGCTGGGGCCAACGTCCTGACTTTC.

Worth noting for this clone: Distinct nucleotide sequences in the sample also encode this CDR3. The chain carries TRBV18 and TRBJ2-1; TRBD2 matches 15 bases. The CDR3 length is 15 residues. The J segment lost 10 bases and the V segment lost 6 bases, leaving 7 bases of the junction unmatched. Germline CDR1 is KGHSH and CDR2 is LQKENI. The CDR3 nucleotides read TGTGCCAGCTCCCCCGGGACTAGCGGGAGGAACGAGCAGTTCTTC. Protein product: CASSPGTSGRNEQFF.

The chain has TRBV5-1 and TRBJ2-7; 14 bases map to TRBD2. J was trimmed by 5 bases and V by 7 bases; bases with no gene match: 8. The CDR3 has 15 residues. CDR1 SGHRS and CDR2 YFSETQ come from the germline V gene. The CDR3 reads CASSGTSGSPNEQYF. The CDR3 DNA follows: TGCGCCAGCTCCGGGACTAGCGGGAGTCCAAACGAGCAGTACTTC.

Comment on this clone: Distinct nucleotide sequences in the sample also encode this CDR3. The CDR3 here is CASSRQGRETQYF. The DNA for the CDR3 is TGTGCCAGCAGCAGACAGGGCCGGGAGACCCAGTACTTC. The rearrangement links TRBV6-5 to TRBJ2-5, with 7 bases identical to TRBD1. CDR1 MNHEY and CDR2 SVGAGI come from the germline V gene. This CDR3 region has 13 residues. V shed 6 bases, J shed 5 bases, and the junction held 6 bases outside the gene matches.

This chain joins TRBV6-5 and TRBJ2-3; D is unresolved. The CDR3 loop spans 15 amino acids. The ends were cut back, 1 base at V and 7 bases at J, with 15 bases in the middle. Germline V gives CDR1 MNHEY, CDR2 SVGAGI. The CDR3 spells CASSYCGPTLHTQYF. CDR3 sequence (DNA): TGTGCCAGCAGTTACTGCGGACCCACCCTGCATACGCAGTATTTT.

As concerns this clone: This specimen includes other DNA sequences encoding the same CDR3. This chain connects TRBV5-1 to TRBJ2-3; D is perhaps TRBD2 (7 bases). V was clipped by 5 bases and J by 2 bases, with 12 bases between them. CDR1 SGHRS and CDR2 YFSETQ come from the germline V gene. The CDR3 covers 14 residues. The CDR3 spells CASSLGGHTDTQYF. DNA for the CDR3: TGCGCCAGCAGTCTCGGGGGGCACACAGATACGCAGTATTTT.

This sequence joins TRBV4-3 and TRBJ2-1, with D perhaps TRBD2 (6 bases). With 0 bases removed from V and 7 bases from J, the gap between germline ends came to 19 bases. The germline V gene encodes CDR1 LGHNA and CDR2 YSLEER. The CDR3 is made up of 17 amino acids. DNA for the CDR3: TGCGCCAGCAGCCAAGAAGCGGGCGGGATTGGGTCAAATGAGCAGTTCTTC. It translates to CASSQEAGGIGSNEQFF.

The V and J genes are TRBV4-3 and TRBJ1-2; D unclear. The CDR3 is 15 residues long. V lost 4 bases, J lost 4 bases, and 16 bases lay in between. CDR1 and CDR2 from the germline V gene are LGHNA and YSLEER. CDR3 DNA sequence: TGCGCCAGCAGCCGGACTCTAATAGACATCTATGGCTACACCTTC. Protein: CASSRTLIDIYGYTF.

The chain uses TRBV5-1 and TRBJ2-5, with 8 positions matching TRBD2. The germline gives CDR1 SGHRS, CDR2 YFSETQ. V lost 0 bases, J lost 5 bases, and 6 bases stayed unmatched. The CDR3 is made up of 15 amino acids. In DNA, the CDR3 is TGCGCCAGCAGCTTGGCTCCGGGGGGGTCGGAGACCCAGTACTTC. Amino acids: CASSLAPGGSETQYF.

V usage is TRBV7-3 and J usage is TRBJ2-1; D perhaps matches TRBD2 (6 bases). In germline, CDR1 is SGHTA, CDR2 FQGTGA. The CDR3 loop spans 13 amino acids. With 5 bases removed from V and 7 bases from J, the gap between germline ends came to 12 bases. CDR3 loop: CASSEGGRNEQFF. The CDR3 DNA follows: TGTGCCAGCAGCGAGGGAGGAAGGAATGAGCAGTTCTTC.

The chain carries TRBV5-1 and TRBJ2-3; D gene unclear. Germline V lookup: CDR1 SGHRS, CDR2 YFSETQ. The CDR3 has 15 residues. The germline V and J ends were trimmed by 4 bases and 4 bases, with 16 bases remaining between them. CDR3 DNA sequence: TGCGCCAGCAGCCCGACACGTGTACTGTCAGATACGCAGTATTTT. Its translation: CASSPTRVLSDTQYF.

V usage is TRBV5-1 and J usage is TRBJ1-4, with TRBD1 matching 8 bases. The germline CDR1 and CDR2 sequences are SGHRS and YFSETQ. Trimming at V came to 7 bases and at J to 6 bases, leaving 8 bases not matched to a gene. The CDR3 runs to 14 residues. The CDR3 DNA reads TGCGCCAGCCGCAGCAGGGGGCGGGATGAAAAACTGTTTTTT. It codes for CASRSRGRDEKLFF. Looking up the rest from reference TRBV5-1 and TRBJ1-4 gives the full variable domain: KAGVTQTPRYLIKTRGQQVTLSCSPISGHRSVSWYQQTPGQGLQFLFEYFSETQRNKGNFPGRFSGRQFSNSRSEMNVSTLELGDSALYLCASRSRGRDEKLFFGSGTQLSVL.

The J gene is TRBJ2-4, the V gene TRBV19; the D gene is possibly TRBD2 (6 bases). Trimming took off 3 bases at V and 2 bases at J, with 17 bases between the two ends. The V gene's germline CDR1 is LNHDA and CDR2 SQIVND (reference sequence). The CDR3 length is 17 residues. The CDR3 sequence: CASSIDSTRGSKNIQYF. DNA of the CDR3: TGTGCCAGTAGTATTGATTCTACACGGGGGTCCAAAAACATTCAGTACTTC.

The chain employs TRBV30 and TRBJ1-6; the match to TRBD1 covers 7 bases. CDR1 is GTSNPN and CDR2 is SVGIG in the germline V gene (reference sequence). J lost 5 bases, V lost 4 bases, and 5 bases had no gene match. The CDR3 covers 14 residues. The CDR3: CAWTIDRDNSPLHF. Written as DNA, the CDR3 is TGTGCCTGGACCATCGACAGGGATAATTCACCCCTCCACTTT.

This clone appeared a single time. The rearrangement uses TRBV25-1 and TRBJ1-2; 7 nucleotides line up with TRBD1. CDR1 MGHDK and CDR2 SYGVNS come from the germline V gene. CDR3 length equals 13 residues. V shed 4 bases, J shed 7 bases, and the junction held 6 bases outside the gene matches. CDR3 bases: TGTGCCAGCAGTGGCCGGGACAGTATTGGCTACACCTTC. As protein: CASSGRDSIGYTF.

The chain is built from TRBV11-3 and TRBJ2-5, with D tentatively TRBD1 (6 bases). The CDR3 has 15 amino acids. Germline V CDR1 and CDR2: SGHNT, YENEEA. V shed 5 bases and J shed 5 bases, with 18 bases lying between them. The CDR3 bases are TGTGCCAGCAGCGCAACAGGGAATCCGTGGGAGACCCAGTACTTC. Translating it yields CASSATGNPWETQYF.

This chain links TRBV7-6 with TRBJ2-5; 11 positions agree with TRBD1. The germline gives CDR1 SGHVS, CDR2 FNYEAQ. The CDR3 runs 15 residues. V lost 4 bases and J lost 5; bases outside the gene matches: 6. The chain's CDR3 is CASSSRTGGQETQYF. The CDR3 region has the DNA TGTGCCAGCAGCTCCAGGACAGGGGGCCAGGAGACCCAGTACTTC. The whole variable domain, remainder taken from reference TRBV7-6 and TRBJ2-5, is GAGVSQSPRYKVTKRGQDVALRCDPISGHVSLYWYRQALGQGPEFLTYFNYEAQQDKSGLPNDRFSAERPEGSISTLTIQRTEQRDSAMYRCASSSRTGGQETQYFGPGTRLLVL.

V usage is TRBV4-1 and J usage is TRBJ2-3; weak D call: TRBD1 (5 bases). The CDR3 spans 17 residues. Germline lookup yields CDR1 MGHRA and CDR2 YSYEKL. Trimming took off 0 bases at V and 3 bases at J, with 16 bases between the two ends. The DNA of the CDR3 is TGCGCCAGCAGCCAAGATACAGCAGGGATGAGTACAGATACGCAGTATTTT. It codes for CASSQDTAGMSTDTQYF.